This T cell receptor (beta chain) was captured by sequencing in a study of T cell responses to AZD1222 COVID-19 vaccine. Data came from immunoSEQ multiplex PCR; TCRdb stores just in-frame clones and leaves some out. Here the sample spans approximately 110,000 clones, roughly 90% being singletons. Only one count was recorded for this clone. This sample comprised peripheral blood, obtained on day 0 of AZD1222 vaccination. The receptor was derived from an adult in good health.

In DNA, the CDR3 is TGTGCCAGCAGTTTAGGTATGGGGATAAACGAGCAGTACTTC. Protein: CASSLGMGINEQYF. The gene calls are TRBV27 and TRBJ2-7; D is uncertain. Germline CDR1 MNHEY, CDR2 SMNVEV (reference sequence). The V and J ends lost 2 bases and 5 bases respectively, with 13 bases between them. This CDR3 has 14 amino acids.